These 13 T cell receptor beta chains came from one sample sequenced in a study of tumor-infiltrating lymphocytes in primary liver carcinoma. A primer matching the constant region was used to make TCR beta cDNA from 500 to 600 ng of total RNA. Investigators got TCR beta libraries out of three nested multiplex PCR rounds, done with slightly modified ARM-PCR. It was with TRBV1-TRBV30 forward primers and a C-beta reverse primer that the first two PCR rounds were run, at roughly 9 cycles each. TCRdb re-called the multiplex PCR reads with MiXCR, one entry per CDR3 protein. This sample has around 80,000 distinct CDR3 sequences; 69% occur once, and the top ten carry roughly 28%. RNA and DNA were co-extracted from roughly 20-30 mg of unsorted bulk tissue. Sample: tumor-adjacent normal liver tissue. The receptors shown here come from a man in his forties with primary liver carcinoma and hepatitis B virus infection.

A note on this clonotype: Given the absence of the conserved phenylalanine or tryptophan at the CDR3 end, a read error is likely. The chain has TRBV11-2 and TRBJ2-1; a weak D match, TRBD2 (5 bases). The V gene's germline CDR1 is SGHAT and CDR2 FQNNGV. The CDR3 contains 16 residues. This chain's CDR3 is CVSSPPPRGQNNEQFL. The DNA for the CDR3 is TGTGTCAGCAGCCCCCCCCCGCGCGGGCAGAACAATGAGCAGTTCCTC.

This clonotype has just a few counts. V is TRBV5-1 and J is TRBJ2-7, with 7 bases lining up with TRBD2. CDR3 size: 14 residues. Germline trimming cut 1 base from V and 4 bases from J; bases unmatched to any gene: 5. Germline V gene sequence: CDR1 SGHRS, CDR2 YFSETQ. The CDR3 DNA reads TGCGCCAGCAGCTTGTCGGGAGGCTCATACGAGCAGTACTTC. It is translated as CASSLSGGSYEQYF.

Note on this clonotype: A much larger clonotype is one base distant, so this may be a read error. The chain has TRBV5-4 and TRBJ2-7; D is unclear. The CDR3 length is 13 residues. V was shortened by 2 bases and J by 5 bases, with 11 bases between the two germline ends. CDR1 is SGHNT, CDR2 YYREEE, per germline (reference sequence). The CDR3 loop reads CASSFGQKDEQYF. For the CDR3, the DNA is TGTGCCAGCAGCTTTGGGCAGAAAGACGAGCAGTACTTC. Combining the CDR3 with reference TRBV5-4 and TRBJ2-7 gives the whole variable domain ETGVTQSPTHLIKTRGQQVTLRCSSQSGHNTVSWYQQALGQGPQFIFQYYREEENGRGNFPPRFSGLQFPNYSSELNVNALELDDSALYLCASSFGQKDEQYFGPGTRLTVT.

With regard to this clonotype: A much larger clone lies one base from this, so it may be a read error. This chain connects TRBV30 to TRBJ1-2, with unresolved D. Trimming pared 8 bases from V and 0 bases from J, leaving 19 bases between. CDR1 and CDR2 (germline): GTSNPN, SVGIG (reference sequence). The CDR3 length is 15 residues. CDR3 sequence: CAGTDGVGTNYGYTF. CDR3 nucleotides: TGTGCCGGAACAGACGGCGTTGGGACTAACTATGGCTACACCTTC.

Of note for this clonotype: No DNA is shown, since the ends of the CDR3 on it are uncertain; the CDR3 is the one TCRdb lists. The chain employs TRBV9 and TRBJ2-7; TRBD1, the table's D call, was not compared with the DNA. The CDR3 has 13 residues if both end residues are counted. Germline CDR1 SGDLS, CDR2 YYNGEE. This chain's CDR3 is CASSFGDGATKYF.

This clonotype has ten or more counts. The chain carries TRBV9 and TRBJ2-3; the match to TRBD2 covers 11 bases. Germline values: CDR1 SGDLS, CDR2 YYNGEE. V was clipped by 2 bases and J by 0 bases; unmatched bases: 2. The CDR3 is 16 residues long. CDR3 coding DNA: TGTGCCAGCAGCGTCCTAGCGGGAGGAAGCACAGATACGCAGTATTTT. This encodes CASSVLAGGSTDTQYF.

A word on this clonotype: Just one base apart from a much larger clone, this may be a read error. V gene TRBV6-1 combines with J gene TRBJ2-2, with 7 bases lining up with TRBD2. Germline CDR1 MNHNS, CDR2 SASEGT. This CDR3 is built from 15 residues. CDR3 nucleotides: TGTGGCAGCAGTGACCCGGGACTACCCACCGGGGAGCTGTTTTTT. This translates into CGSSDPGLPTGELFF.

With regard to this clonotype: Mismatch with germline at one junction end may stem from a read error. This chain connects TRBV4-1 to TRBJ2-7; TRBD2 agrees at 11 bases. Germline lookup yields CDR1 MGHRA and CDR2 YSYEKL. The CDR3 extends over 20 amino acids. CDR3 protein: CASNQVLSRTSGRLTYEQYF. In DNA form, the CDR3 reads TGCGCCAGCAACCAAGTGTTGTCACGGACTAGCGGGCGCTTAACCTACGAGCAGTACTTC.

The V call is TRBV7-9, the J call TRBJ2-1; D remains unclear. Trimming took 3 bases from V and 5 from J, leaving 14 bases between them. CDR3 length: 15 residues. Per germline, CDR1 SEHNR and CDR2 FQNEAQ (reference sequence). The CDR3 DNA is TGTGCCAGCAGCTTCTCTTTAAGGGTAAACAATGAGCAGTTCTTC. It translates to CASSFSLRVNNEQFF.

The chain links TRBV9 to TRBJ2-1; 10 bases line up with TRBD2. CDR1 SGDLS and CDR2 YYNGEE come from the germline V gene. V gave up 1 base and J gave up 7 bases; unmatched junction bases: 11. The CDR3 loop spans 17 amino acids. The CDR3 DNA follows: TGTGCCAGCAGCGTATTCCCCACTAGCGGGGCCCTTAATGAGCAGTTCTTC. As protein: CASSVFPTSGALNEQFF.

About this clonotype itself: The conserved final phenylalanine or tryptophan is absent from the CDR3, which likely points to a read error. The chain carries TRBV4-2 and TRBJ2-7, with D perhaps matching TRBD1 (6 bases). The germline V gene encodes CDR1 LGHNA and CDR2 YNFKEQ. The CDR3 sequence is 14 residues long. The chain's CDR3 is CVSSQDAGAYEQYI. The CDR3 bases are TGTGTCAGCAGCCAAGACGCAGGGGCCTACGAGCAGTACATC.

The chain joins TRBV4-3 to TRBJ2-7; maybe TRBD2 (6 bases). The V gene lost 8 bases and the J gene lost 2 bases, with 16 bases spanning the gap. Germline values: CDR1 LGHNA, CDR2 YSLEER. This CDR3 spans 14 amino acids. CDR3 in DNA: TGCGCCAGCCAAGATCGGGAGACTCCCTACGAGCAGTACTTC. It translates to CASQDRETPYEQYF.

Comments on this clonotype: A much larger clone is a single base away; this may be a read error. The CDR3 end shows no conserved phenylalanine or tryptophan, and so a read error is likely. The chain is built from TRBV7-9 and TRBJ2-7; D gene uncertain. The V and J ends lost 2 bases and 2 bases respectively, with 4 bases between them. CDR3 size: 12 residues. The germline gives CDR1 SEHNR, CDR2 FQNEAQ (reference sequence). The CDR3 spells CASSLQAYEQYS. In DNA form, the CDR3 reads TGTGCCAGCAGCTTACAAGCCTACGAGCAGTACTCC.